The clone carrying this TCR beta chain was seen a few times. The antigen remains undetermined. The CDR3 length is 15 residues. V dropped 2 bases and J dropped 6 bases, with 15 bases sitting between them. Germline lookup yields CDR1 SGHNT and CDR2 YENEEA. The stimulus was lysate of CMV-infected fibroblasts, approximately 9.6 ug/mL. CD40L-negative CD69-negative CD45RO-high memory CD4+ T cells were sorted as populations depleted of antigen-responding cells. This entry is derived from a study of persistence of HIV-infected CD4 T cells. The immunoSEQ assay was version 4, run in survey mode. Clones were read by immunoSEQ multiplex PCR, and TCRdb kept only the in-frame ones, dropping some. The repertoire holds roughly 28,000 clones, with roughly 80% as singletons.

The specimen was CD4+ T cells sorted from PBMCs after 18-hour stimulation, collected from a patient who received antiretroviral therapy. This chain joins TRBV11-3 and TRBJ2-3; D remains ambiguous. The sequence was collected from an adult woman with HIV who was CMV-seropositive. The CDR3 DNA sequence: TGTGCCAGCAGCTTATCTGGCAGAGATTGGGATACGCAGTATTTT. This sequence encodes CASSLSGRDWDTQYF.